This is a list of T cell receptor beta chains from one sample in a study of cytomegalovirus exposure and HLA in healthy donors. The assay was immunoSEQ multiplex PCR, and TCRdb's table has in-frame clones only and misses some. The sample shows around 250,000 clones, 81% of them seen only once. Source material: PBMCs. The receptors derive from a woman aged 55-70 years in good health and CMV-seropositive. CDR3s include the opening cysteine and the closing phenylalanine or tryptophan. A D gene is named only where the DNA matches it firmly. Where a row states a size, it is once, few, many or the class of an expanded clone; other rows omit it.

>-|-|TRBV7-2|TRBJ2-5
CASSLGYRSGYQETQYF
TGTGCCAGCAGCTTAGGATACCGGTCCGGGTACCAAGAGACCCAGTACTTC
>-|-|TRBV5-1|TRBJ2-1
CASSLDGSYEQFF
TGCGCCAGCAGCTTGGACGGGAGTTATGAGCAGTTCTTC
>TRBD1|-|TRBV6-5|TRBJ2-7
CASSTIGQGYEQYF
TGTGCCAGCAGTACCATCGGACAGGGCTACGAGCAGTACTTC
>TRBD1|once|TRBV5-4|TRBJ1-6
CASRKTGGDSPLHF
TGTGCCAGCAGAAAGACAGGGGGCGATTCACCCCTCCACTTT
>-|few|TRBV2|TRBJ1-1
CASSVGHHTEAFF
TGTGCCAGCAGTGTAGGACACCACACTGAAGCTTTCTTT
>-|-|TRBV14|TRBJ2-7
CASSQGLAGEQYF
TGTGCCAGCAGCCAAGGCTTGGCGGGCGAGCAGTACTTC
>-|once|TRBV5-4|TRBJ2-2
CASSSAGRNTGELFF
TGTGCCAGCAGCTCCGCCGGGAGGAACACCGGGGAGCTGTTTTTT
>-|-|TRBV21-1|TRBJ1-3
CASSKVWLYQGGNTIYF
TGTGCCAGCAGCAAAGTCTGGCTTTACCAGGGTGGAAACACCATATATTTT
>-|-|TRBV7-9|TRBJ2-5
CASSHQGGQETQYF
TGTGCCAGCAGCCACCAGGGTGGCCAAGAGACCCAGTACTTC
>-|-|TRBV12-2|TRBJ2-5
CASRHGGSLETQYF
TGTGCAAGTCGCCACGGTGGTTCCCTAGAGACCCAGTACTTC
>TRBD2|-|TRBV5-4|TRBJ2-5
CASSRTSHGRGTQYF
TGTGCCAGCAGCCGGACCTCACACGGGAGGGGGACCCAGTACTTC
>-|-|TRBV19|TRBJ1-5
CASRTLGGELDQPQHF
TGTGCCAGTAGGACACTTGGGGGGGAACTTGATCAGCCCCAGCATTTT
>-|-|TRBV2|TRBJ2-5
CASSWQQETQYF
TGTGCCAGCAGTTGGCAGCAAGAGACCCAGTACTTC
>TRBD1|-|TRBV9|TRBJ2-6
CASSPVGTVDSGANVLTF
TGTGCCAGCAGCCCAGTAGGGACAGTGGACTCTGGGGCCAACGTCCTGACTTTC
>-|-|TRBV6-1|TRBJ2-7
CASRTGPGGQYF
TGTGCCAGCAGGACTGGCCCAGGAGGGCAGTACTTC
>TRBD1|-|TRBV14|TRBJ1-2
CASSQAPGQQEGYTF
TGTGCCAGCAGCCAAGCCCCGGGACAGCAAGAAGGCTACACCTTC
>TRBD1|-|TRBV6-6|TRBJ2-1
CASSTGQGHNEQFF
TGTGCCAGCTCCACGGGACAGGGGCACAATGAGCAGTTCTTC
>-|-|TRBV7-2|TRBJ2-2
CASSLQGTTGELFF
TGTGCCAGCAGCCTCCAGGGGACCACCGGGGAGCTGTTTTTT
>TRBD2|-|TRBV7-9|TRBJ2-7
CSSSPDGGEQYF
TGTTCCAGCAGCCCCGACGGGGGGGAGCAGTACTTC
>TRBD1|-|TRBV2|TRBJ1-2
CASSETGDYGYTF
TGTGCCAGCAGTGAGACAGGGGACTATGGCTACACCTTC
>-|-|TRBV5-1|TRBJ2-3
CASTIGGTISTDTQYF
TGCGCCAGCACCATAGGGGGTACGATTTCCACAGATACGCAGTATTTT
>TRBD1|-|TRBV28|TRBJ2-1
CASSSVGQGEYNEQFF
TGTGCCAGCAGTTCCGTCGGACAGGGGGAGTACAATGAGCAGTTCTTC
>-|-|TRBV2|TRBJ2-5
CASSGGTGQETQYF
TGTGCCAGCAGTGGCGGGACGGGGCAAGAGACCCAGTACTTC